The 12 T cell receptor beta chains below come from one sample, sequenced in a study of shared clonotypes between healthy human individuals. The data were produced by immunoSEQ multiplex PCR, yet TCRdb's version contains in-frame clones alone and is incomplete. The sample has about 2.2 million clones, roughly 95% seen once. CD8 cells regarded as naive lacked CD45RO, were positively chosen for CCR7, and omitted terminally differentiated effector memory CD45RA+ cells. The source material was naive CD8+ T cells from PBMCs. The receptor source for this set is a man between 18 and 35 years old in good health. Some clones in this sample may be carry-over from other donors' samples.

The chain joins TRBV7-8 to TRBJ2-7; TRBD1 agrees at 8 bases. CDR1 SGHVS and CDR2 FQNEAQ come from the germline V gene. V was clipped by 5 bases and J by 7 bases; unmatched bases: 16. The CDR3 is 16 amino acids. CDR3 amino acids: CASSTTGDRPFSEQYF. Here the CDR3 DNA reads TGTGCCAGCAGCACAACCGGGGACAGGCCCTTTTCGGAGCAGTACTTC. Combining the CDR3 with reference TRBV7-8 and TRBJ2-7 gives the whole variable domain GAGVSQSPRYKVAKRGQDVALRCDPISGHVSLFWYQQALGQGPEFLTYFQNEAQLDKSGLPSDRFFAERPEGSVSTLKIQRTQQEDSAVYLCASSTTGDRPFSEQYFGPGTRLTVT.

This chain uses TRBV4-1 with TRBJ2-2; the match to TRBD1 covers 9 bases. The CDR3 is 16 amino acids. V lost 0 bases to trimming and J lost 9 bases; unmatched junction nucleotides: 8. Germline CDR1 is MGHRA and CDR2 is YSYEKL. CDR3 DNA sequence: TGCGCCAGCAGCCAAGATAGAACAGGGGGCTTGCGGGAGCTGTTTTTT. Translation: CASSQDRTGGLRELFF.

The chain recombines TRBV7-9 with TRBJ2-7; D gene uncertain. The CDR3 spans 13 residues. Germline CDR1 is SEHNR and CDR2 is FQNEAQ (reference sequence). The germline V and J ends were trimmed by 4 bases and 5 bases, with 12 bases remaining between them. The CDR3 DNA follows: TGTGCCAGCAGCTCGATCCTTACGGACGAGCAGTACTTC. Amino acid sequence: CASSSILTDEQYF.

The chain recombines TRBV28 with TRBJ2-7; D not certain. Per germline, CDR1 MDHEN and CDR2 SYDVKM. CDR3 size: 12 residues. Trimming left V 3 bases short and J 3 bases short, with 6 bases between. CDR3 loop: CASSFRFYEQYF. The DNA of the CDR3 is TGTGCCAGCAGTTTCAGGTTCTACGAGCAGTACTTC.

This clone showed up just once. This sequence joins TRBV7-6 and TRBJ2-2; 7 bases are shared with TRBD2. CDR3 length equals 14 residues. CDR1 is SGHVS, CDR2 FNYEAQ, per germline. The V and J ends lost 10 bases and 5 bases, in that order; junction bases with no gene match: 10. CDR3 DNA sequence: TGTGCCACCCGGCGGCTAGCGGAGACCGGGGAGCTGTTTTTT. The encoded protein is CATRRLAETGELFF.

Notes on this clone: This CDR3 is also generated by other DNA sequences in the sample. The DNA of the CDR3 is TGCGCCAGCAGCTTGGGCGCAGGGGCCTACGAGCAGTACTTC. Translating gives CASSLGAGAYEQYF. This chain connects TRBV5-1 to TRBJ2-7; the D gene is possibly TRBD1 (6 bases). V dropped 0 bases and J dropped 2 bases, with 9 bases sitting between them. Per the germline V gene, CDR1 is SGHRS and CDR2 is YFSETQ. This CDR3 region has 14 residues.

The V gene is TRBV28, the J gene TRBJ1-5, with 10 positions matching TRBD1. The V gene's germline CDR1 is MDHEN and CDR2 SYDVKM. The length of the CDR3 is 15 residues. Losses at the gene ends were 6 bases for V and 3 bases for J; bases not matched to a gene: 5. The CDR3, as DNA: TGTGCCAGCAGGGGGGACAGGGGTGTCAATCAGCCCCAGCATTTT. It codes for CASRGDRGVNQPQHF.

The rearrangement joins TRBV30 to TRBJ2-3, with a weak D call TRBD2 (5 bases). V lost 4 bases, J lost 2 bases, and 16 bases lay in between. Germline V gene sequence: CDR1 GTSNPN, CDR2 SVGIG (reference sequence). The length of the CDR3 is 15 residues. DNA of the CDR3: TGTGCCTGGAATCTAGCCCTAAGGAACACAGATACGCAGTATTTT. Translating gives CAWNLALRNTDTQYF.

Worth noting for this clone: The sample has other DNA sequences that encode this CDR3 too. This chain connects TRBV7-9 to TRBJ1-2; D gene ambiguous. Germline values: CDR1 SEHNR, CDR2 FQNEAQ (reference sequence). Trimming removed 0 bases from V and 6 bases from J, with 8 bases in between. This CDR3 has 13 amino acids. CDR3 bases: TGTGCCAGCAGCTTAGCAGGTGGCGATGGCTACACCTTC. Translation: CASSLAGGDGYTF.

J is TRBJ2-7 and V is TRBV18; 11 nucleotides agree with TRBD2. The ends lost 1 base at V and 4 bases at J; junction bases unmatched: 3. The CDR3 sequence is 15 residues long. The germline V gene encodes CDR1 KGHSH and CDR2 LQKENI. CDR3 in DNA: TGTGCCAGCTCACCACTTACTAGCGGGAGATACGAGCAGTACTTC. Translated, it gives CASSPLTSGRYEQYF.

As DNA, the CDR3 is TGTGCCATGGGGACTAGCGGCAAAGAGACCCAGTACTTC. Translating it yields CAMGTSGKETQYF. V usage is TRBV21-1 and J usage is TRBJ2-5; the table gives TRBD2 as D, unverified against the DNA. TRBV21-1 is marked as a pseudogene. The CDR3 is made up of 13 amino acids.

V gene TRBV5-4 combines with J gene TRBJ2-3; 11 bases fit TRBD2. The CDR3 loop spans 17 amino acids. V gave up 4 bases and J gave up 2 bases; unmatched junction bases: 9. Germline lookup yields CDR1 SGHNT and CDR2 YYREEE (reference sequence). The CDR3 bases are TGTGCCAGCAGCCTGGGACTAGCGGAAATAACCACAGATACGCAGTATTTT. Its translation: CASSLGLAEITTDTQYF.